Listed below are T cell receptor beta chains from one sample, sequenced in a study of Ad26.COV2.S vaccination and SARS-CoV-2 variants. Generated by immunoSEQ multiplex PCR, the TCRdb table keeps only in-frame clones and is missing some. The data contain fewer than 400,000 clones, about nine tenths of them singletons. Here the sequenced sample was peripheral blood, taken in a trial of Ad26.COV2.S vaccine versus placebo. The receptors come from a person aged 18-60 years who received the Ad26.COV2.S COVID-19 vaccine or a placebo. Each CDR3 is given with its conserved first and last residue. D genes are given only for firm matches. Only some rows state a clone size, as once, few, many or a class for expanded clones.

TRBD1	TRBV5-1	-	TRBJ1-1	CASSTTQGANPEAFF	TGCGCCAGCAGCACCACACAGGGGGCGAACCCTGAAGCTTTCTTT
TRBD2	TRBV11-3	-	TRBJ2-1	CASSPAGDEQFF	TGTGCCAGCAGCCCCGCGGGGGATGAGCAGTTCTTC
-	TRBV4-3	-	TRBJ1-2	CASSQVIQGVGDYGYTF	TGCGCCAGCAGCCAGGTTATACAGGGAGTGGGGGACTATGGCTACACCTTC
-	TRBV7-2	-	TRBJ1-3	CASSLERGPGNTIYF	TGTGCCAGCAGCTTAGAACGTGGGCCAGGAAACACCATATATTTT
TRBD2	TRBV4-1	-	TRBJ2-2	CASSPRLAEITGELFF	TGCGCCAGCAGCCCCCGACTAGCGGAAATCACCGGGGAGCTGTTTTTT
-	TRBV18	-	TRBJ1-4	CASSPDISTNEKLFF	TGTGCCAGCTCACCTGACATTTCAACTAATGAAAAACTGTTTTTT
TRBD2	TRBV30	-	TRBJ2-3	CAWSTSGSDTQYF	TGTGCCTGGAGTACCAGCGGGAGTGATACGCAGTATTTT
-	TRBV20-1	-	TRBJ2-7	CSAHEGISQYF	TGCAGTGCTCATGAGGGGATCTCTCAGTACTTC
TRBD1	TRBV3-1/TRBV3-2	-	TRBJ1-2	CASSQRAGGGYTF	TGTGCCAGCAGCCAACGGGCAGGGGGAGGCTACACCTTC
TRBD1	TRBV24-1	-	TRBJ2-2	CATSRTGGNTGELFF	TGTGCCACCAGTCGGACAGGGGGGAACACCGGGGAGCTGTTTTTT
-	TRBV5-5	-	TRBJ1-1	CASSLGGHASTEAFF	TGTGCCAGCAGCCTGGGAGGACATGCGTCCACTGAAGCTTTCTTT
TRBD2	TRBV19	-	TRBJ2-3	CASTARTSGGAGTDTQYF	TGTGCCAGTACAGCCAGGACTAGCGGGGGGGCGGGCACAGATACGCAGTATTTT
-	TRBV19	-	TRBJ1-1	CASSIGGQLGTEAFF	TGTGCCAGTAGTATAGGTGGACAGCTTGGCACTGAAGCTTTCTTT
TRBD2	TRBV4-3	-	TRBJ2-2	CASSQGRSTGGVGELFF	TGCGCCAGCAGCCAAGGGCGCTCAACGGGGGGAGTCGGGGAGCTGTTTTTT
-	TRBV19	-	TRBJ1-6	CASSIVGGNSPLHF	TGTGCCAGTAGTATCGTCGGGGGCAATTCACCCCTCCACTTT
-	TRBV30	-	TRBJ1-5	CAWSWTDQGQPQHF	TGTGCCTGGAGTTGGACGGACCAGGGTCAGCCCCAGCATTTT
-	TRBV7-9	-	TRBJ1-2	CASSFPRGAIDGYTF	TGTGCCAGCAGCTTCCCCAGGGGAGCTATTGATGGCTACACCTTC
TRBD1	TRBV28	-	TRBJ1-5	CASSFRASGTGGMMGNQPQHF	TGTGCCAGCAGTTTTAGGGCCTCGGGGACAGGGGGAATGATGGGCAATCAGCCCCAGCATTTT
-	TRBV12-3/TRBV12-4	-	TRBJ1-5	CASSLSGNQPQHF	TGTGCCAGCAGCCTCTCGGGGAATCAGCCCCAGCATTTT
TRBD1	TRBV19	-	TRBJ1-4	CASTAWTGYEKLFF	TGTGCCAGTACCGCCTGGACAGGGTATGAAAAACTGTTTTTT
-	TRBV25-1	-	TRBJ1-4	CASSEEAAATNEKLFF	TGTGCCAGCAGTGAAGAGGCAGCTGCAACTAATGAAAAACTGTTTTTT
TRBD2	TRBV6-4	-	TRBJ2-2	CASSEGGSYTGELFF	TGTGCCAGCAGTGAGGGAGGGAGCTACACCGGGGAGCTGTTTTTT
-	TRBV5-6	-	TRBJ1-1	CASSPDPQENTEAFF	TGTGCCAGCAGCCCCGACCCCCAGGAGAACACTGAAGCTTTCTTT
-	TRBV7-9	-	TRBJ1-1	CASSLGAGRDTEAFF	TGTGCCAGCAGCTTAGGGGCAGGGAGGGACACTGAAGCTTTCTTT
TRBD1	TRBV7-9	-	TRBJ2-5	CASSSPGTGWETQYF	TGTGCCAGCAGCTCACCGGGGACAGGGTGGGAGACCCAGTACTTC
-	TRBV6-2/TRBV6-3	few	TRBJ1-1	CASSYSEIYTEAFF	TGTGCCAGCAGTTACTCGGAGATTTACACTGAAGCTTTCTTT
-	TRBV13	-	TRBJ2-1	CASSPMGFNEQFF	TGTGCCAGCAGCCCGATGGGGTTCAATGAGCAGTTCTTC
TRBD2	TRBV4-2	-	TRBJ2-2	CASSPFPGAGDGTGELFF	TGTGCCAGCAGCCCATTCCCCGGAGCGGGGGACGGCACCGGGGAGCTGTTTTTT
-	TRBV5-6	-	TRBJ1-1	CASSSTVGMLEAFF	TGTGCCAGCAGCTCTACGGTCGGGATGTTAGAAGCTTTCTTT
-	TRBV9	-	TRBJ1-3	CASSVSGASGNTIYF	TGTGCCAGCAGCGTGTCAGGGGCCAGTGGAAACACCATATATTTT
-	TRBV6-5	-	TRBJ2-1	CATGPLSLGRDEQFF	TGTGCCACAGGACCCTTAAGTCTGGGCCGTGATGAGCAGTTCTTC
-	TRBV18	-	TRBJ2-7	CASSPQQGSGSEQYF	TGTGCCAGCTCACCACAGCAGGGGTCCGGCTCCGAGCAGTACTTC
TRBD1	TRBV2	-	TRBJ1-2	CASGTQGLSYGYTF	TGTGCCAGCGGCACACAGGGGCTCTCCTATGGCTACACCTTC
-	TRBV9	-	TRBJ1-1	CASSVSPLQGNGGPAFF	TGTGCCAGCAGCGTATCCCCATTGCAGGGTAACGGTGGACCAGCTTTCTTT
TRBD2	TRBV7-3	-	TRBJ2-1	CASSQGLAGWDEQFF	TGTGCCAGCAGCCAGGGATTAGCGGGTTGGGATGAGCAGTTCTTC
TRBD2	TRBV30	-	TRBJ2-1	CAWGLAGYIYNEQFF	TGTGCCTGGGGACTAGCGGGATATATCTACAATGAGCAGTTCTTC
-	TRBV19	-	TRBJ1-5	CASSIENRQPQHF	TGTGCCAGTAGTATAGAGAACCGGCAGCCCCAGCATTTT
-	TRBV6-6	-	TRBJ2-2	CATQGLTAGPGELFF	TGTGCCACCCAGGGCCTGACAGCTGGACCCGGGGAGCTGTTTTTT
TRBD1	TRBV30	-	TRBJ1-2	CAWSGQAVRGYTF	TGTGCCTGGAGCGGACAGGCGGTGCGCGGCTACACCTTC
TRBD1	TRBV7-9	-	TRBJ1-2	CASSFAAGGDYGYTF	TGTGCCAGCAGCTTCGCAGCAGGGGGCGACTATGGCTACACCTTC
-	TRBV7-9	-	TRBJ2-5	CASSFLGLQQETQYF	TGTGCCAGCAGCTTTTTGGGACTTCAACAAGAGACCCAGTACTTC
-	TRBV7-9	-	TRBJ1-1	CASSNDPTEAFF	TGTGCCAGCAGCAACGATCCCACTGAAGCTTTCTTT
TRBD1	TRBV11-3	-	TRBJ1-1	CASSLDGQANTEAFF	TGTGCCAGCAGCTTAGATGGACAGGCGAACACTGAAGCTTTCTTT
-	TRBV20-1	-	TRBJ1-1	CSASRDNLNTEAFF	TGCAGTGCTAGTCGGGACAACCTGAACACTGAAGCTTTCTTT
TRBD2	TRBV6-2/TRBV6-3	-	TRBJ2-2	CASSYPRLAGEDTGELFF	TGTGCCAGCAGTTACCCAAGACTAGCGGGAGAGGACACCGGGGAGCTGTTTTTT
-	TRBV4-3	once	TRBJ2-1	CASSQDKDKEQFF	TGCGCCAGCAGCCAAGATAAGGATAAAGAGCAGTTCTTC
TRBD2	TRBV27	-	TRBJ2-7	CASGLAGGSYEQYF	TGTGCCAGCGGACTAGCGGGGGGATCCTACGAGCAGTACTTC
TRBD1	TRBV5-1	-	TRBJ1-1	CASSLEIEGAWTEAFF	TGCGCCAGCAGCTTGGAAATAGAGGGGGCGTGGACTGAAGCTTTCTTT
-	TRBV6-6	-	TRBJ1-3	CASSLEGPQRYF	TGTGCCAGCAGTTTGGAAGGGCCCCAAAGATATTTT
-	TRBV7-9	-	TRBJ2-7	CANSPRDRHEQYF	TGTGCCAACAGCCCCCGGGACCGCCACGAGCAGTACTTC
-	TRBV4-3	once	TRBJ1-1	CASSLQGLNTEAFF	TGCGCCAGCAGCCTACAGGGTCTCAACACTGAAGCTTTCTTT
TRBD2	TRBV19	-	TRBJ2-1	CASSPPPAAGGLLAANEQFF	TGTGCCAGTTCTCCCCCCCCGGCAGCGGGAGGGCTTTTGGCGGCCAATGAGCAGTTCTTC
-	TRBV24-1	-	TRBJ2-5	CATSDPSYGGQETQYF	TGTGCCACCAGTGATCCGTCGTATGGGGGACAAGAGACCCAGTACTTC
-	TRBV7-6	few	TRBJ1-6	CASSLTGSSYNSPLHF	TGTGCCAGCAGCTTAACCGGCAGCTCCTATAATTCACCCCTCCACTTT
-	TRBV7-2	-	TRBJ1-2	CASSLTANYGYTF	TGTGCCAGCAGCTTGACAGCTAACTATGGCTACACCTTC
TRBD2	TRBV9	-	TRBJ2-3	CASSDASGSFTDTQYF	TGTGCCAGCAGCGACGCAAGCGGGAGTTTCACAGATACGCAGTATTTT
-	TRBV18	-	TRBJ2-7	CASSPGGVEQYF	TGTGCCAGCTCACCGGGGGGAGTCGAGCAGTACTTC
-	TRBV27	-	TRBJ2-2	CASGRKNTGELFF	TGTGCCAGCGGGAGGAAGAACACCGGGGAGCTGTTTTTT
-	TRBV24-1	once	TRBJ1-1	CATSDLGALAFF	TGTGCCACCAGTGATTTGGGGGCGTTGGCTTTCTTT